The T cell receptor (beta chain) under discussion was sequenced for a study of CD8+ T cells in alopecia areata. On the study more broadly: Oral tofacitinib (5 to 10 mg twice daily) was administered to treated patients. The tofacitinib course ran for 6 to 18 months and was followed by 6 months off drug.

The germline CDR1 and CDR2 sequences are SQVTM and ANQGSEA. J lost 2 bases, V lost 6 bases, and 2 bases had no gene match. The CDR3 totals 13 residues. In each case, RNA was isolated and then reverse transcribed into cDNA as the sequencing template. Data came from immunoSEQ multiplex PCR; TCRdb stores just in-frame clones and leaves some out. The table records under 70,000 clones, around 96% of them present only once. About this clone: Its antigen is undetermined.

Study-level results: There were also resident alphabeta T cells of normal skin sequenced in scalp samples.

Patients with alopecia areata provided lesional scalp punch biopsies as well as peripheral blood. The clonotype comes from a human donor with alopecia areata. The material sequenced was CD8+ T cells sorted from blood, taken at week 0. The gene calls are TRBV29-1 and TRBJ2-7, with 12 bases that match TRBD2. CDR3: CSVTSGGTYEQYF. The CDR3 DNA reads TGCAGCGTAACTAGCGGGGGGACCTACGAGCAGTACTTC.